The clone carrying this T cell receptor beta chain was counted many times. The antigen is not known. The ends lost 0 bases at V and 6 bases at J; junction bases unmatched: 7. Germline assignment: CDR1 SGHRS and CDR2 YFSETQ. The CDR3 covers 16 residues. The authors produced TCR alpha and TCR beta cDNA libraries with sample barcodes and UMIs by 5'RACE using constant-segment primers. One entry per CDR3 protein results from TCRdb running MiXCR on the 5' RACE reads. The sample consists of 25,000 to 30,000 distinct CDR3 sequences, roughly 12% of them appearing once. The data were obtained in a study of T-cell memory formation after mild COVID-19. Turning to the study itself: TCR clusters were largely donor specific.

Study outcomes and limitations: Chiefly within CM and EM were the contracting CD4+ clones; CD8+ ones were within EMRA. Several responding clones turned up in pre-infection memory, indicating that cross-reactive memory may have taken part.

J is TRBJ2-1 and V is TRBV5-1; 9 bases map to TRBD1. The sequenced material came from PBMCs or a T cell subset sorted from them (not recorded which). This TCR was recovered from an adult woman who had mild COVID-19 (a few samples of this study predate the infection). Cell type and time point are not known. The CDR3 sequence: CASSLAPTGGGNEQFF. CDR3 nucleotides: TGCGCCAGCAGCTTGGCCCCGACAGGGGGAGGCAATGAGCAGTTCTTC.